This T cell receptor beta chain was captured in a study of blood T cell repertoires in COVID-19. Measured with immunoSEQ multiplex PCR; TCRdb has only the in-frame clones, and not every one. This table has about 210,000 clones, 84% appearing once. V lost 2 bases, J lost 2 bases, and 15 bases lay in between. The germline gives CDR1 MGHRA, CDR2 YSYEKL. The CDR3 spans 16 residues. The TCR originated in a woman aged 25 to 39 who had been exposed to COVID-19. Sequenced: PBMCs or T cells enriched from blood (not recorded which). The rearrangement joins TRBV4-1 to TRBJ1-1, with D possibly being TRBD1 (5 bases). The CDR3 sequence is CASSQPPLGANTEAFF. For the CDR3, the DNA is TGCGCCAGCAGCCAACCCCCGTTAGGGGCTAACACTGAAGCTTTCTTT.